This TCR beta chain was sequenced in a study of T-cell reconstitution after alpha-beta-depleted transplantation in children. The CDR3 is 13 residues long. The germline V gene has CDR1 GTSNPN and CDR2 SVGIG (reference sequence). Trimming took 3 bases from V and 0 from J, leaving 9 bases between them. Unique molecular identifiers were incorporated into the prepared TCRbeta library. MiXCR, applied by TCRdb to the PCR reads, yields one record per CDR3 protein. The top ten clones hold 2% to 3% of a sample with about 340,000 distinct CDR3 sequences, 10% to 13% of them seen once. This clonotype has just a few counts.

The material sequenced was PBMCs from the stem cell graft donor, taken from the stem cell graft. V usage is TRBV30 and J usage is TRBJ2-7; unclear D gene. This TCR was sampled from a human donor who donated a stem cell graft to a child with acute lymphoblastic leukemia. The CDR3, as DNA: TGTGCCTGGAGAGTGCGTAGCTCCTACGAGCAGTACTTC. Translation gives CAWRVRSSYEQYF. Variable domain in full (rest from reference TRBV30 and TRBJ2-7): SQTIHQWPATLVQPVGSPLSLECTVEGTSNPNLYWYRQAAGRGLQLLFYSVGIGQISSEVPQNLSASRPQDRQFILSSKKLLLSDSGFYLCAWRVRSSYEQYFGPGTRLTVT.